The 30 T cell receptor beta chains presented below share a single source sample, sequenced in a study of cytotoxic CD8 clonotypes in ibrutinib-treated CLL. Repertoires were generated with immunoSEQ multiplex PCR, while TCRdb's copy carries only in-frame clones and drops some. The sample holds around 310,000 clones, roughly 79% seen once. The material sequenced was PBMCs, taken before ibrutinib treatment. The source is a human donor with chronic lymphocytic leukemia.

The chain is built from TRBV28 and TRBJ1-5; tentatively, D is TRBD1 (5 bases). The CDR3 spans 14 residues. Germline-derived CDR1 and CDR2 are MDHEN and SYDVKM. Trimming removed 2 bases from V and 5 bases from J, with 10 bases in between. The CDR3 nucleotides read TGTGCCAGCAGTTTAATCAGGGATTATCAGCCCCAGCATTTT. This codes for CASSLIRDYQPQHF.

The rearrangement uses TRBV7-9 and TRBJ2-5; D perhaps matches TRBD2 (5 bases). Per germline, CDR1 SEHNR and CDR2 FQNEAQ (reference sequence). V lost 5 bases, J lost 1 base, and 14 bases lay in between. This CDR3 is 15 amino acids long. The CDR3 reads CASSPGGLLQETQYF. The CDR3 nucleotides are TGTGCCAGCAGCCCCGGAGGTCTGCTCCAAGAGACCCAGTACTTC.

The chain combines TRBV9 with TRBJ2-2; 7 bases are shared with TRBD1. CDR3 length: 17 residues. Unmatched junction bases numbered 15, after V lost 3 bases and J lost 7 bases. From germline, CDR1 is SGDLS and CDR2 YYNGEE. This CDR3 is CASSATGTVNFGGELFF. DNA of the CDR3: TGTGCCAGCAGCGCCACCGGGACAGTCAATTTCGGCGGGGAGCTGTTTTTT.

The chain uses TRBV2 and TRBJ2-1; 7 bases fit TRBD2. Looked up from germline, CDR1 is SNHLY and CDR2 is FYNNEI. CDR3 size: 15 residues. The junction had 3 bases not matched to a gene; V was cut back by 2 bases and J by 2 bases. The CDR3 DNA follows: TGTGCCAGCAGTGAATATGGACTAGCCTACAATGAGCAGTTCTTC. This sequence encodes CASSEYGLAYNEQFF.

The CDR3 region is CASSLALGISSYNEQFF. CDR3 nucleotide sequence: TGTGCCAGCAGTTTAGCCCTTGGGATCTCTTCCTACAATGAGCAGTTCTTC. V is TRBV27 and J is TRBJ2-1; D gene uncertain. The CDR3 consists of 17 residues. Germline lookup yields CDR1 MNHEY and CDR2 SMNVEV (reference sequence). V gave up 2 bases and J gave up 1 base, with 15 bases separating them.

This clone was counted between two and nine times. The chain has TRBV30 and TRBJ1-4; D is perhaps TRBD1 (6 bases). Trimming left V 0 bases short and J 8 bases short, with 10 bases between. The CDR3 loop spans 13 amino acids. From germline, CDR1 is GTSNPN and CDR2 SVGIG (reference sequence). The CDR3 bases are TGTGCCTGGAGTGTAGGGCAGGGGGAAAAACTGTTTTTT. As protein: CAWSVGQGEKLFF.

This chain's CDR3 is CSEPGQGNEKLFF. In DNA form, the CDR3 reads TGCAGCGAGCCGGGACAGGGAAACGAAAAACTGTTTTTT. This chain joins TRBV29-1 and TRBJ1-4, with 9 bases matching TRBD1. The CDR3 contains 13 residues. The junction had 8 bases not matched to a gene; V was cut back by 7 bases and J by 8 bases. Germline V gene data show CDR1 as SQVTM and CDR2 as ANQGSEA.

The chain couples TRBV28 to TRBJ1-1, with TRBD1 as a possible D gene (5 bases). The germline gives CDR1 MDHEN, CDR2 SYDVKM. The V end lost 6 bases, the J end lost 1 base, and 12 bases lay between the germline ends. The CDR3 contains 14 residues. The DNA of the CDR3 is TGTGCCAGCAGGACCGGGACCCAGAACACTGAAGCTTTCTTT. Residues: CASRTGTQNTEAFF. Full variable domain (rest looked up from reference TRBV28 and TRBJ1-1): DVKVTQSSRYLVKRTGEKVFLECVQDMDHENMFWYRQDPGLGLRLIYFSYDVKMKEKGDIPEGYSVSREKKERFSLILESASTNQTSMYLCASRTGTQNTEAFFGQGTRLTVV.

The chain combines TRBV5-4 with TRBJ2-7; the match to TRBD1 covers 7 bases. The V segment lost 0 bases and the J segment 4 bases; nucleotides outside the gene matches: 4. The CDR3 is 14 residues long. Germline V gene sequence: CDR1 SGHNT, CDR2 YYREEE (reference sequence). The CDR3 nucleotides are TGTGCCAGCAGCTTGGACCCGACAGGGTACGAGCAGTACTTC. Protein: CASSLDPTGYEQYF.

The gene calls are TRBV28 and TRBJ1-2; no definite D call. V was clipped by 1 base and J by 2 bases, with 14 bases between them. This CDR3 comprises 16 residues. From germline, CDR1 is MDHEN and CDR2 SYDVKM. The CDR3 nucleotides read TGTGCCAGCAGTTTATCCCCCCCCGGTTGGAACTATGGCTACACCTTC. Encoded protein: CASSLSPPGWNYGYTF.

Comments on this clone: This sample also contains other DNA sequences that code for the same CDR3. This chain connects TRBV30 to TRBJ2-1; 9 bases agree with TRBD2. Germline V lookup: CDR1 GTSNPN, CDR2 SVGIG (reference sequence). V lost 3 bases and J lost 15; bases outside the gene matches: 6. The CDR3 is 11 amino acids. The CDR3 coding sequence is TGTGCCTGGAGAATAGCGGGGGTGCGGTTCTTC. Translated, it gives CAWRIAGVRFF.

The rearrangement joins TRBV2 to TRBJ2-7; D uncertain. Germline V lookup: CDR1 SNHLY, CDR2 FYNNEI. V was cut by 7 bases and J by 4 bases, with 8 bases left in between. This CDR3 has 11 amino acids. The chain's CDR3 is CASKREYEQYF. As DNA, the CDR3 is TGTGCCAGCAAGCGAGAATACGAGCAGTACTTC.

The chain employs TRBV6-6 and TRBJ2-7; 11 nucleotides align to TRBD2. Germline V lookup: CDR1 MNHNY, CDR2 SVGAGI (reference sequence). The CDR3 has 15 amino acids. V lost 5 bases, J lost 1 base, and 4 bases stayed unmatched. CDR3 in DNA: TGTGCCAGCAGTATAGCGGGAGGGGAATCCTACGAGCAGTACTTC. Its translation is CASSIAGGESYEQYF.

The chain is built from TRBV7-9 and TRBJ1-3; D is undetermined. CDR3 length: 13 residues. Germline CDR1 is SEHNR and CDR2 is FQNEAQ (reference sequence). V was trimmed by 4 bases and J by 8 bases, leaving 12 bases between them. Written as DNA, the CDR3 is TGTGCCAGCAGCTACACATCAGCGGACACCATATATTTT. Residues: CASSYTSADTIYF.

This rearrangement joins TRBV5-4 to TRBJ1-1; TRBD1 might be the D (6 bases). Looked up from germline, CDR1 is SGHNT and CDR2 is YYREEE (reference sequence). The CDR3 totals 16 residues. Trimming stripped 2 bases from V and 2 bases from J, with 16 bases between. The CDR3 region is CASSFGGRGDNTEAFF. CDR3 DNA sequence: TGTGCCAGCAGCTTCGGAGGGAGGGGGGACAACACTGAAGCTTTCTTT.

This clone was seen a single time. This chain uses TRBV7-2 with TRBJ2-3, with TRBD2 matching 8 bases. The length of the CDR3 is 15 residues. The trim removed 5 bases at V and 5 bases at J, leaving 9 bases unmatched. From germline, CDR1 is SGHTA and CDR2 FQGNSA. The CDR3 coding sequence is TGTGCCAGCAGCACCACCGGACTAGCAGTAGATACGCAGTATTTT. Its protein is CASSTTGLAVDTQYF.

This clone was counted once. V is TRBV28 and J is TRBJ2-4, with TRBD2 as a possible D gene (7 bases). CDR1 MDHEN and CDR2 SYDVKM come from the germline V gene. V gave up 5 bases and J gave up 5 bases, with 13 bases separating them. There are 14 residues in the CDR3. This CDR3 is CASSLGGGENIQYF. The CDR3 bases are TGTGCCAGCAGTCTCGGAGGGGGGGAAAACATTCAGTACTTC.

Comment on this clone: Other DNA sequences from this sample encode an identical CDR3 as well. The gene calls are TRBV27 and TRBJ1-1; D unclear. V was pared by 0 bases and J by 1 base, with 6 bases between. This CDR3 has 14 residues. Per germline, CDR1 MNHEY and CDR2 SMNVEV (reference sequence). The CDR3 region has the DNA TGTGCCAGCAGTTTATCTCGGGGGAACACTGAAGCTTTCTTT. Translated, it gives CASSLSRGNTEAFF.

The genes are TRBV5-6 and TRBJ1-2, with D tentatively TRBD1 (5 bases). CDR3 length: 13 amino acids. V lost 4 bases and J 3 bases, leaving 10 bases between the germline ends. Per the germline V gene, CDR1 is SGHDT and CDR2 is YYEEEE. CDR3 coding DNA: TGTGCCAGCAGCCCTGGACACGACTATGGCTACACCTTC. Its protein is CASSPGHDYGYTF.

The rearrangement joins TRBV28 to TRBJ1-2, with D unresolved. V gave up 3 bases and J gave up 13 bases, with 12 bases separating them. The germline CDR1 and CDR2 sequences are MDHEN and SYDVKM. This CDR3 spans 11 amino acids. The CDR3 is CASSLTWSITF. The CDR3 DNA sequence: TGTGCCAGCAGTTTGACTTGGTCTATCACCTTC.

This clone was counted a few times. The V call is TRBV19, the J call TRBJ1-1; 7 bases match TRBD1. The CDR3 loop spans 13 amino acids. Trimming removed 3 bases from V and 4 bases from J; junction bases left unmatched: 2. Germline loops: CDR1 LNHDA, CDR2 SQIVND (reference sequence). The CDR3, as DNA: TGTGCCAGTAGTATCAGGGGGGCCACTGAAGCTTTCTTT. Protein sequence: CASSIRGATEAFF.

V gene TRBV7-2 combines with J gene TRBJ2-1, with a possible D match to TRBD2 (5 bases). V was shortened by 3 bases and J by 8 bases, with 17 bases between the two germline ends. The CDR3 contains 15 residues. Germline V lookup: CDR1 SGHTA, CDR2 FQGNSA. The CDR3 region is CASSFGRSRADEQFF. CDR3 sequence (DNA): TGTGCCAGCAGCTTTGGGAGAAGTCGGGCGGATGAGCAGTTCTTC.

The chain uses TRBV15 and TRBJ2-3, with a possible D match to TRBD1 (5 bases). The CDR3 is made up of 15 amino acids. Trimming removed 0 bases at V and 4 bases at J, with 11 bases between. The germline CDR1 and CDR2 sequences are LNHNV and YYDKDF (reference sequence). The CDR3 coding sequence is TGTGCCACCAGCAGAGATGGAGAAGGGGCAGATACGCAGTATTTT. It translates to CATSRDGEGADTQYF.

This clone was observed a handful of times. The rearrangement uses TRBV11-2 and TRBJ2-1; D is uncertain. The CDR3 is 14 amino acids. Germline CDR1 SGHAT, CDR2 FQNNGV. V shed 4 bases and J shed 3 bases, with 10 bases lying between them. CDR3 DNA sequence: TGTGCCAGCAGCTCCCCCGATTTCTACAATGAGCAGTTCTTC. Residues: CASSSPDFYNEQFF.

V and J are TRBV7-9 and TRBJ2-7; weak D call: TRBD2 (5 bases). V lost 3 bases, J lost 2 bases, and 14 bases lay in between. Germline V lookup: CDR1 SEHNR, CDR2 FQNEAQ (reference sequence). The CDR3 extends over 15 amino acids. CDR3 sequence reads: CASSFTAEGTYEQYF. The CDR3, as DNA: TGTGCCAGCAGCTTCACAGCGGAAGGGACCTACGAGCAGTACTTC.

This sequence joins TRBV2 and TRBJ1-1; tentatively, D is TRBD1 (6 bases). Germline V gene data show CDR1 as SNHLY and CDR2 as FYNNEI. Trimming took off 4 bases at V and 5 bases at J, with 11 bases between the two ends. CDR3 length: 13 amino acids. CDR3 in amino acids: CASSAQTGTEAFF. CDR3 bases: TGTGCCAGCAGTGCCCAGACAGGTACTGAAGCTTTCTTT.

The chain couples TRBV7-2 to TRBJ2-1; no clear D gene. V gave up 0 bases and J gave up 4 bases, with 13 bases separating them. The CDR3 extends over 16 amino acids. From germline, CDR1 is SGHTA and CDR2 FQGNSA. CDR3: CASSLARRENYNEQFF. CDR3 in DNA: TGTGCCAGCAGCTTAGCCCGTAGGGAAAATTACAATGAGCAGTTCTTC.

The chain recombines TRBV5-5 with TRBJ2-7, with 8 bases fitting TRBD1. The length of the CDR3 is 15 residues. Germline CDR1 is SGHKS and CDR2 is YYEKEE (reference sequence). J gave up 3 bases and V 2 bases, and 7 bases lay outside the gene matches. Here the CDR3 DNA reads TGTGCCAGCAGCTTATCCGGGACAGGTGTCTACGAGCAGTACTTC. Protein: CASSLSGTGVYEQYF.

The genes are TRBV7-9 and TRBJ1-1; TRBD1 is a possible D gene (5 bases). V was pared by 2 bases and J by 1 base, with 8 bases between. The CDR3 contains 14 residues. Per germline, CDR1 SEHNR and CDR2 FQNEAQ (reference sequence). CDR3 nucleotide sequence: TGTGCCAGCAGCTTACGAAGGGGGAACACTGAAGCTTTCTTT. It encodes CASSLRRGNTEAFF.

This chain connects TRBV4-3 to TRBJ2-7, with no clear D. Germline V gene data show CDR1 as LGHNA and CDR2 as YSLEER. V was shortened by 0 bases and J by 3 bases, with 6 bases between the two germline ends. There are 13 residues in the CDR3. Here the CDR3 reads CASSQETVYEQYF. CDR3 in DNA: TGCGCCAGCAGCCAAGAGACTGTCTACGAGCAGTACTTC.